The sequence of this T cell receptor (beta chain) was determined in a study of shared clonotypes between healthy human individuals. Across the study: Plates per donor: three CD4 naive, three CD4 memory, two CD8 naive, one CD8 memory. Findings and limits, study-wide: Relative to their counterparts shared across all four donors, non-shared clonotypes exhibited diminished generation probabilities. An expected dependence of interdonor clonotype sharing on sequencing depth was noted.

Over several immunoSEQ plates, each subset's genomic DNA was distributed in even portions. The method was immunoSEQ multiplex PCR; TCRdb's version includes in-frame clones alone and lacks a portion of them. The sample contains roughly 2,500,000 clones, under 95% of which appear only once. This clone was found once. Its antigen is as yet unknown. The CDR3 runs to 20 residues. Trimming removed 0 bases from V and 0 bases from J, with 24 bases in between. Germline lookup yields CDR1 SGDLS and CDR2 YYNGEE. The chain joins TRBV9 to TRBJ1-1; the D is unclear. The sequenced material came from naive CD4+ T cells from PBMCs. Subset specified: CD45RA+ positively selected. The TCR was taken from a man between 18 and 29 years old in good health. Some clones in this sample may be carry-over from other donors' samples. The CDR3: CASSVVPPSANHGVNTEAFF. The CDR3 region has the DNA TGTGCCAGCAGCGTAGTTCCCCCGTCAGCAAACCATGGGGTGAACACTGAAGCTTTCTTT.